Included here is one TCR beta chain sequence, with context. Antigen specificity is unknown. This CDR3 is built from 13 residues. The germline gives CDR1 SNHLY, CDR2 FYNNEI. Trimming shortened V by 8 bases and J by 7 bases, and 14 bases separated the two germline ends. Use of 60 Vbeta and 13 Jbeta primers characterized the PCR. Sequenced by immunoSEQ multiplex PCR; TCRdb stores in-frame clones only, minus some. The table records approximately 190,000 clones, approximately 84% of them present only once. This entry is derived from a study of cytomegalovirus exposure and HLA in healthy donors. The study, taken as a whole, reports: Rare TCR sequences predominated, though certain public TCRs were found in many donors.

Sequenced: PBMCs. The TCR sequence derives from a man in his forties or fifties in good health and CMV-seronegative. J is TRBJ2-2 and V is TRBV2, with a tentative D call TRBD1 (5 bases). DNA for the CDR3: TGTGCCAGCGCAGGGAACCCGGGCGGGGAGCTGTTTTTT. It yields the protein CASAGNPGGELFF. The entire variable domain, with the rest obtained from reference TRBV2 and TRBJ2-2, is as follows: EPEVTQTPSHQVTQMGQEVILRCVPISNHLYFYWYRQILGQKVEFLVSFYNNEISEKSEIFDDQFSVERPDGSNFTLKIRSTKLEDSAMYFCASAGNPGGELFFGEGSRLTVL.